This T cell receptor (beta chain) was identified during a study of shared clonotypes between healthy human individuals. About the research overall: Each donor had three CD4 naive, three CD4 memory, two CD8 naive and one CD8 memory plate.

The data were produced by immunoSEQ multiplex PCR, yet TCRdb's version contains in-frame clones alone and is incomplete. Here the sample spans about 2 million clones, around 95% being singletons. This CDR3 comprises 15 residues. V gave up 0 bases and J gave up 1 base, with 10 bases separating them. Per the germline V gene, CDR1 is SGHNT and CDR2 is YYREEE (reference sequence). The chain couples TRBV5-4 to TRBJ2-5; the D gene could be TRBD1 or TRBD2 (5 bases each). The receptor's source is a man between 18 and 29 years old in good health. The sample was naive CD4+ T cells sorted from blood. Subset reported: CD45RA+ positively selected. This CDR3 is CASSLEAGTQETQYF. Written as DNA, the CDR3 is TGTGCCAGCAGCTTGGAAGCCGGGACCCAAGAGACCCAGTACTTC.